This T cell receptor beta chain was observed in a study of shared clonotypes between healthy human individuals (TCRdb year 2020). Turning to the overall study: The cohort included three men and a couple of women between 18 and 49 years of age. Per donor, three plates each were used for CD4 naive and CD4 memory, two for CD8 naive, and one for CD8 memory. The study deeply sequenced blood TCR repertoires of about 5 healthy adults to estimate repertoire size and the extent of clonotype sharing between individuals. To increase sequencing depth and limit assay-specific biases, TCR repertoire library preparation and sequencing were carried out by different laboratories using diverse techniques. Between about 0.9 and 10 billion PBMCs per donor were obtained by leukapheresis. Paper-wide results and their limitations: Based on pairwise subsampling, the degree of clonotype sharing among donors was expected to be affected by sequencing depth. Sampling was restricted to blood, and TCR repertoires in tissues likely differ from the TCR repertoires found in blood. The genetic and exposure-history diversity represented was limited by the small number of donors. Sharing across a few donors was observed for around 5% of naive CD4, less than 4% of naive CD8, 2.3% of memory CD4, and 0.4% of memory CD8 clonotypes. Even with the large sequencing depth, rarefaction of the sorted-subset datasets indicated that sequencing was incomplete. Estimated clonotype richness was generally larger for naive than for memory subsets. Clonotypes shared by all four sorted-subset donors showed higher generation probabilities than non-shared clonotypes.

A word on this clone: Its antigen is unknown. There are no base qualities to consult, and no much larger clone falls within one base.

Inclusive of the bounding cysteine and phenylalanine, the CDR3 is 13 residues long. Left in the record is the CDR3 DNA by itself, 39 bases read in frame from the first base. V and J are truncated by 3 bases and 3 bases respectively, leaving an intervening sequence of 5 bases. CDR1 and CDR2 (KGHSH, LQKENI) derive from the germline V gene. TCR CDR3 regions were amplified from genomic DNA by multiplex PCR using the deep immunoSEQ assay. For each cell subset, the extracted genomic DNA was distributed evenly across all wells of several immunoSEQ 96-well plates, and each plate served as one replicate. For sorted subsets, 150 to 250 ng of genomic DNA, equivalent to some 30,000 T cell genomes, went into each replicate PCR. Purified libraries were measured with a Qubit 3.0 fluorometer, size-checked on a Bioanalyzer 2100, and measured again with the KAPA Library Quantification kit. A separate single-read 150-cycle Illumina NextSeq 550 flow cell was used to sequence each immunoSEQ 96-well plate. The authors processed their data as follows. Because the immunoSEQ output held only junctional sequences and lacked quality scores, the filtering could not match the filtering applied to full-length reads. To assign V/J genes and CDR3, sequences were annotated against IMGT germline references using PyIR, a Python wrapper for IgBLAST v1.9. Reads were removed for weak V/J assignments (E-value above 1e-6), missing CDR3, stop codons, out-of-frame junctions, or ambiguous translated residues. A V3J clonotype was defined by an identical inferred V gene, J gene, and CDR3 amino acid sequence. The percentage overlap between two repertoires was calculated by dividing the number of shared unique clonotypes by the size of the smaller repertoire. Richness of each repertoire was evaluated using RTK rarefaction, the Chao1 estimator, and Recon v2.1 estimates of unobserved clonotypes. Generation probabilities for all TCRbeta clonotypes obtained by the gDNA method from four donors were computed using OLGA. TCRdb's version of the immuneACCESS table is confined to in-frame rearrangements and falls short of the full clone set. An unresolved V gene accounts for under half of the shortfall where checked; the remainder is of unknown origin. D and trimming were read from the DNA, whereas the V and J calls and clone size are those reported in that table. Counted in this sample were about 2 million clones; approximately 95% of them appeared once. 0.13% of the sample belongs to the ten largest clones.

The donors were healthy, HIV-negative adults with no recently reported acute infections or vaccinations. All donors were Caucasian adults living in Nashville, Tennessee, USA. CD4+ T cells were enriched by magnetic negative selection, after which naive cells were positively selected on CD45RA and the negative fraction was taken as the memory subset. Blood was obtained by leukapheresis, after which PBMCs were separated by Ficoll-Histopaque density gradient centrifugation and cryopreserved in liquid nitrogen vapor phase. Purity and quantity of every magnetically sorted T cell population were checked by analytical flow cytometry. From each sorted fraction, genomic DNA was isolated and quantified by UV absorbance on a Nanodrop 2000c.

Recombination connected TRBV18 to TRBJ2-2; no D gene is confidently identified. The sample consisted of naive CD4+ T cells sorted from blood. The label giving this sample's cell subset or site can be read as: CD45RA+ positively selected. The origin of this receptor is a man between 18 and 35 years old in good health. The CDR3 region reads CASSPMDTGELFF. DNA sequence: TGTGCCAGCTCACCGATGGACACCGGGGAGCTGTTTTTT.